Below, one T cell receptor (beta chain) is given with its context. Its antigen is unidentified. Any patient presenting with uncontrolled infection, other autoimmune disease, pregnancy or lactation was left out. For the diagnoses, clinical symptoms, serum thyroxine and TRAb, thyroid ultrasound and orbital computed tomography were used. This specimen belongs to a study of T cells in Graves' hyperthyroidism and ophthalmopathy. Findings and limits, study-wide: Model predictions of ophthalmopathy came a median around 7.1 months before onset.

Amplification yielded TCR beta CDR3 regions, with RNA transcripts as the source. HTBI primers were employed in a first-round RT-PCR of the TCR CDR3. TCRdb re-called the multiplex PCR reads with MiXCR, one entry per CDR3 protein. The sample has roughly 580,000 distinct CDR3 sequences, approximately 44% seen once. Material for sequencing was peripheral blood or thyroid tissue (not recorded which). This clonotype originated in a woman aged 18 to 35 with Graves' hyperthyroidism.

Here the CDR3 reads CSARGASGYQETQYF. DNA of the CDR3: TGCAGTGCTAGAGGTGCTAGCGGGTACCAAGAGACCCAGTACTTC. The gene calls are TRBV20-1 and TRBJ2-5, with 8 bases fitting TRBD2. From germline, CDR1 is DFQATT and CDR2 SNEGSKA (reference sequence). This CDR3 comprises 15 residues. Trimming removed 1 base from V and 0 bases from J; junction bases left unmatched: 4.